This T cell receptor (beta chain) originates from a study of beta chain features in type 1 diabetes. Study-level findings and limits: VDJ junctions from type 1 diabetes patients carried fewer insertions and larger deletions. TCRB CDR3s from Type 1 diabetes patients were moderately but significantly shorter in all four CD4+ subsets. Shorter templates may be favored by PCR, equally so in patients and controls. Comparison showed that naive, central memory and Treg TCRB repertoires appeared more similar among patients than among healthy donors.

The V gene's germline CDR1 is LGHNA and CDR2 YNFKEQ. There are 17 residues in the CDR3. J lost 6 bases, V lost 0 bases, and 9 bases had no gene match. The study reverse transcribed the entire isolated RNA, so it sequenced expressed TCRB transcripts. Assay used: immunoSEQ multiplex PCR; TCRdb lists only in-frame clones, some missing. The sample carries about 270,000 clones, roughly an eighth recorded once. Of note for this clone: Its specificity is not known.

Each of the sorted populations had a purity greater than 95%. The chain combines TRBV4-2 with TRBJ2-1; 9 bases agree with TRBD2. Sequencing used naive CD4+ T cells from blood. The clonotype was recovered from a man aged 25 to 45 with type 1 diabetes. As DNA, the CDR3 is TGTGCCAGCAGCCAAGACGGTGCGGGAGGGCCCCGCAATGAGCAGTTCTTC. As protein: CASSQDGAGGPRNEQFF.